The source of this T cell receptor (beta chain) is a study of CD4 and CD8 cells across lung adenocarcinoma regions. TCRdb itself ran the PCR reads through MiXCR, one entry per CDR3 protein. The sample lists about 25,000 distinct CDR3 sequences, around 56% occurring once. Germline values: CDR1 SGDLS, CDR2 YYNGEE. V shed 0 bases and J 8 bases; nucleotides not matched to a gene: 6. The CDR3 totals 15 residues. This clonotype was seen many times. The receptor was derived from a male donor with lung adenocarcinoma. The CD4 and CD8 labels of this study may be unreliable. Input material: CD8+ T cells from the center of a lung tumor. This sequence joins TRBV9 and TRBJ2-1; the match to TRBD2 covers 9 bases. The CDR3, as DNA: TGTGCCAGCAGCGTAGGACTAGCGGAGCCCCATGAGCAGTTCTTC. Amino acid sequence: CASSVGLAEPHEQFF. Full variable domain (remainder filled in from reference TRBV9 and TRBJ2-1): DSGVTQTPKHLITATGQRVTLRCSPRSGDLSVYWYQQSLDQGLQFLIQYYNGEERAKGNILERFSAQQFPDLHSELNLSSLELGDSALYFCASSVGLAEPHEQFFGPGTRLTVL.